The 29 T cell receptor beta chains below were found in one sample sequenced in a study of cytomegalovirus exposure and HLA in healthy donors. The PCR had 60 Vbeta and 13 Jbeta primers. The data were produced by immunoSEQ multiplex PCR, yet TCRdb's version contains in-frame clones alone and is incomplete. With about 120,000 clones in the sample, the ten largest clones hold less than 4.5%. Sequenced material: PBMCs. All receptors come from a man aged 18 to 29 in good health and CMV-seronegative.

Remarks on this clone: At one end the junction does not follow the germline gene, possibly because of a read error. CDR3 nucleotides: TGTGCCAGCAGCCCCATCGGTAGCGAGGAGTACTTC. Protein sequence: CASSPIGSEEYF. The V and J genes are TRBV2 and TRBJ2-7, with D perhaps TRBD2 (5 bases). CDR1 is SNHLY, CDR2 FYNNEI, per germline. The CDR3 is 12 residues long.

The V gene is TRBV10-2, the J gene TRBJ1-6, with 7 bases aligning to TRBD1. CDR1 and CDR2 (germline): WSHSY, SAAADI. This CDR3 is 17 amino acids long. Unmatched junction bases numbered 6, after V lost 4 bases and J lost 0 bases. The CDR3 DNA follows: TGCGCCAGCAGTGTGGGACAGCCTGTCTCCTATAATTCACCCCTCCACTTT. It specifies CASSVGQPVSYNSPLHF.

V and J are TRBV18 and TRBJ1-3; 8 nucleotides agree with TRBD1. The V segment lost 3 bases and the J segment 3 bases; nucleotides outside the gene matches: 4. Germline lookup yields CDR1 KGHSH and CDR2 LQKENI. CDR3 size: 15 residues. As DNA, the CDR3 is TGTGCCAGCTCACCGAGACAGGGGAATGGAAACACCATATATTTT. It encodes CASSPRQGNGNTIYF.

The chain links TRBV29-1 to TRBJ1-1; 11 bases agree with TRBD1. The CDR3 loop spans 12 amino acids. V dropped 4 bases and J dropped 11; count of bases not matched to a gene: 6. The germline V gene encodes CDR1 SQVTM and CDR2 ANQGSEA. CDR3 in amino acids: CSVGGQGVGAFF. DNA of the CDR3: TGCAGCGTTGGGGGACAGGGGGTTGGGGCTTTCTTT.

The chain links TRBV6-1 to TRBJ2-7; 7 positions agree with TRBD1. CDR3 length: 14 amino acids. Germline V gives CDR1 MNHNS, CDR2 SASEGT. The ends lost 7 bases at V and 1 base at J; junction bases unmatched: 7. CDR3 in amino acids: CASKRDSTSYEQYF. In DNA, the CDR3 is TGTGCCAGCAAGAGGGACAGCACATCCTACGAGCAGTACTTC.

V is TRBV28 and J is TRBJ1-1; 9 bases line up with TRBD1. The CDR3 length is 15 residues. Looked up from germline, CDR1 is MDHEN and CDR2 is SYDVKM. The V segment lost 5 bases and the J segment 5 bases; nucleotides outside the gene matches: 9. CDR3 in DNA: TGTGCCAGCAGTACAGTACAGGGGGCTGGGACTGAAGCTTTCTTT. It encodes CASSTVQGAGTEAFF.

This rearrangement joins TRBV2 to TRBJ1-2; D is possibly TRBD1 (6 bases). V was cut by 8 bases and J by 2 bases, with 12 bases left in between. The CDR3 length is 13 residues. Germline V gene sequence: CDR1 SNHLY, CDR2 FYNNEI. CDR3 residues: CASGAGVNYGYTF. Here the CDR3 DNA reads TGTGCCAGCGGGGCAGGGGTAAACTATGGCTACACCTTC.

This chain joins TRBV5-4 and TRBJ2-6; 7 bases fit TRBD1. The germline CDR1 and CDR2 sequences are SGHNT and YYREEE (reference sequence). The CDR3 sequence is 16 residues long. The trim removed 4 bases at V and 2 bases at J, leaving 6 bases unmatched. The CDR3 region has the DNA TGTGCCAGCAGCGGAAAGGGGGCTGCTGGGGCCAACGTCCTGACTTTC. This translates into CASSGKGAAGANVLTF.

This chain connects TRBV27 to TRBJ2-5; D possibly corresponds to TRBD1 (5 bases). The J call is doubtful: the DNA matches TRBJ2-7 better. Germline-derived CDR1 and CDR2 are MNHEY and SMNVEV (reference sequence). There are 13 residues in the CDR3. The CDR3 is CASREGTGYEQYF. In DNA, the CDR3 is TGTGCCAGCAGAGAAGGAACAGGCTACGAGCAGTACTTC.

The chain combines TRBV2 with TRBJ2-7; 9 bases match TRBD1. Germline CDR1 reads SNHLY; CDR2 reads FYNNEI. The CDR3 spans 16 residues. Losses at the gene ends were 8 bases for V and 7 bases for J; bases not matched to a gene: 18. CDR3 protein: CASLNDKYRGRSEQYF. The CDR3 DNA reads TGTGCCAGCCTTAATGATAAATACAGGGGGCGCTCGGAGCAGTACTTC. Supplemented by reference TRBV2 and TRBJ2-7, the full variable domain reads EPEVTQTPSHQVTQMGQEVILRCVPISNHLYFYWYRQILGQKVEFLVSFYNNEISEKSEIFDDQFSVERPDGSNFTLKIRSTKLEDSAMYFCASLNDKYRGRSEQYFGPGTRLTVT.

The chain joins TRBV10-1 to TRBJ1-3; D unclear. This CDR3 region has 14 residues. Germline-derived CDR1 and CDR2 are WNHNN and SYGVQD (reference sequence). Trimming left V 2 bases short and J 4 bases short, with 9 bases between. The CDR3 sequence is CASSEMAVGNTIYF. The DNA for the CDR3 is TGCGCCAGCAGTGAGATGGCTGTCGGAAACACCATATATTTT.

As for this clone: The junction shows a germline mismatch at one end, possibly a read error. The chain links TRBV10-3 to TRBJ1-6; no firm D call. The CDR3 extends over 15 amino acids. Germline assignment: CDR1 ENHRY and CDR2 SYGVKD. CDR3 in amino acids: CTISESVYRNSPLHF. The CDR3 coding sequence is TGTACCATCAGTGAGTCGGTATATAGAAATTCACCCCTCCACTTT.

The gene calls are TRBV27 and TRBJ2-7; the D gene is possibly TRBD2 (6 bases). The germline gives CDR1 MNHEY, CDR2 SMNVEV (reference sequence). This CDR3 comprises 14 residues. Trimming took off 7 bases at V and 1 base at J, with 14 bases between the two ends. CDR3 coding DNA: TGTGCCAGCAACCCGACCGGGACTTCCTACGAGCAGTACTTC. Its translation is CASNPTGTSYEQYF.

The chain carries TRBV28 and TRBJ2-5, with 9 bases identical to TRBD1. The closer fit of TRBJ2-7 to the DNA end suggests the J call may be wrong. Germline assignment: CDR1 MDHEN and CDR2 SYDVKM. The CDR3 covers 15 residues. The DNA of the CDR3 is TGTGCCAGCAGACCAACCGGGACAGGGTCCTACGAGCAGTACTTC. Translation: CASRPTGTGSYEQYF.

CDR3 sequence: CASSQAGGGSEKLFF. As DNA, the CDR3 is TGCGCCAGCAGCCAAGCCGGGGGCGGGAGTGAAAAACTGTTTTTT. The chain recombines TRBV4-1 with TRBJ1-4, with D possibly matching TRBD1 (6 bases). The germline CDR1 and CDR2 sequences are MGHRA and YSYEKL. V was cut by 1 base and J by 7 bases, with 13 bases left in between. This CDR3 is built from 15 residues.

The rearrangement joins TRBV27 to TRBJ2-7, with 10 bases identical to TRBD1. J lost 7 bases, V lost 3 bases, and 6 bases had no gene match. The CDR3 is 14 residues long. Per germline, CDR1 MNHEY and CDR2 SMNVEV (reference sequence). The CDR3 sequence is CASSFSGTGAEQYF. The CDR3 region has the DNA TGTGCCAGCAGTTTTTCCGGGACAGGGGCTGAGCAGTACTTC.

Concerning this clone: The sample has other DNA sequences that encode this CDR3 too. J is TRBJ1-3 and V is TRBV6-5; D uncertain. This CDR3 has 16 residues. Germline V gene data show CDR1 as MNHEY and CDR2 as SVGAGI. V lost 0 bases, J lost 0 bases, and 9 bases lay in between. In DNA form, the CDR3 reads TGTGCCAGCAGTTACTCGAGGCCATCCTCTGGAAACACCATATATTTT. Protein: CASSYSRPSSGNTIYF.

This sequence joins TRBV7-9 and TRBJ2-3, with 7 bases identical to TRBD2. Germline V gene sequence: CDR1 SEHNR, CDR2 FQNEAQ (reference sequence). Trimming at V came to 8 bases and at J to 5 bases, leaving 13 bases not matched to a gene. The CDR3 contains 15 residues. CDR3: CASRLEAGTEDTQYF. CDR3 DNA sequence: TGTGCCAGCCGACTTGAAGCGGGAACCGAAGATACGCAGTATTTT.

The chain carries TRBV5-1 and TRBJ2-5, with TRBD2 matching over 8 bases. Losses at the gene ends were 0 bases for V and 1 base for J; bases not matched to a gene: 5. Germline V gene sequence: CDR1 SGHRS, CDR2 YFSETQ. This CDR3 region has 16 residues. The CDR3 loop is CASSLGVAGRQETQYF. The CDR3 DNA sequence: TGCGCCAGCAGCTTGGGGGTAGCGGGGCGCCAAGAGACCCAGTACTTC. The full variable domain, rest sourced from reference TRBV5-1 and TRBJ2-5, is KAGVTQTPRYLIKTRGQQVTLSCSPISGHRSVSWYQQTPGQGLQFLFEYFSETQRNKGNFPGRFSGRQFSNSRSEMNVSTLELGDSALYLCASSLGVAGRQETQYFGPGTRLLVL.

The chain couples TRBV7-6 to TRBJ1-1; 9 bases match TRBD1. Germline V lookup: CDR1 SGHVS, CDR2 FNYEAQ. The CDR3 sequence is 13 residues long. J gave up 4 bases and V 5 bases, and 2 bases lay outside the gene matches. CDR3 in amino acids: CASSHRGLTEAFF. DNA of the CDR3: TGTGCCAGCAGCCACAGGGGGCTCACTGAAGCTTTCTTT.

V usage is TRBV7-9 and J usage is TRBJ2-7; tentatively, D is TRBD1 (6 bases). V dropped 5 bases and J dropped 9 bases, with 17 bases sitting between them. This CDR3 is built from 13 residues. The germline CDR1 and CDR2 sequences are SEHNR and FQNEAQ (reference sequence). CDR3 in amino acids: CASSPTDSSGQYF. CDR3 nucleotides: TGTGCCAGCAGCCCGACGGACAGTTCGGGGCAGTACTTC.

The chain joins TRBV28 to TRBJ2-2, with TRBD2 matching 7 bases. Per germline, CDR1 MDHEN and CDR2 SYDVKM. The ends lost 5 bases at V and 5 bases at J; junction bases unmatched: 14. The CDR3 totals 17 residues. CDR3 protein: CASSPLLYGGGTGELFF. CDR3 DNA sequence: TGTGCCAGCAGTCCCCTTCTTTATGGGGGAGGGACCGGGGAGCTGTTTTTT. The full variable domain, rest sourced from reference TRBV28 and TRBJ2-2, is DVKVTQSSRYLVKRTGEKVFLECVQDMDHENMFWYRQDPGLGLRLIYFSYDVKMKEKGDIPEGYSVSREKKERFSLILESASTNQTSMYLCASSPLLYGGGTGELFFGEGSRLTVL.

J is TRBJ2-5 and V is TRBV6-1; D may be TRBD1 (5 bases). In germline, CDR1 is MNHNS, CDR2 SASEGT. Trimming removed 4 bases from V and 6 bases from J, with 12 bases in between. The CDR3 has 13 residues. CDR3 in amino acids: CASSASQVQTQYF. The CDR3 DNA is TGTGCCAGCAGTGCGTCACAGGTCCAGACCCAGTACTTC.

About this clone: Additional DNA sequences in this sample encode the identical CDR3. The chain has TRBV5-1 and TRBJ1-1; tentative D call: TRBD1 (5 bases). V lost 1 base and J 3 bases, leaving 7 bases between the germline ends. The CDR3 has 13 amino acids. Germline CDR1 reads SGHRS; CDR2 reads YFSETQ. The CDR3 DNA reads TGCGCCAGCAGCTTGCGGGGGGACACTGAAGCTTTCTTT. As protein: CASSLRGDTEAFF.

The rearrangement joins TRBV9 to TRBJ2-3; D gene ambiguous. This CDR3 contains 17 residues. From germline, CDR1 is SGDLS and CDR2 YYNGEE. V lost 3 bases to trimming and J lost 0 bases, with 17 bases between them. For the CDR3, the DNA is TGTGCCAGCAGCGCGACCTTAGACAAAGCTAGCACAGATACGCAGTATTTT. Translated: CASSATLDKASTDTQYF.

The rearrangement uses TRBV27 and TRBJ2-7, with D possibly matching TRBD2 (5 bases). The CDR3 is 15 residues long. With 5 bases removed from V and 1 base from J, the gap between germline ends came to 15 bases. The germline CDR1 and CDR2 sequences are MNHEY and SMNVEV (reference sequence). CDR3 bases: TGTGCCAGCAGTCTACTGGCGGGCCTTTCCTACGAGCAGTACTTC. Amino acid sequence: CASSLLAGLSYEQYF.

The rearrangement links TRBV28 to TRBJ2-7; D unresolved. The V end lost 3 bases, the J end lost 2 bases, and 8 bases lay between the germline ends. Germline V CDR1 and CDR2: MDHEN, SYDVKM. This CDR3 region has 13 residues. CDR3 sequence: CASSFSVAYEQYF. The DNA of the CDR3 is TGTGCCAGCAGTTTCTCAGTTGCCTACGAGCAGTACTTC.

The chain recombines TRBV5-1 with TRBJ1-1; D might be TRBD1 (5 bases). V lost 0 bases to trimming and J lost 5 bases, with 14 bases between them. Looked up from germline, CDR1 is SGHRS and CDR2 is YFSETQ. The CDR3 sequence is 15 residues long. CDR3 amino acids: CASSLEGRGGTEAFF. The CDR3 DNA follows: TGCGCCAGCAGCTTGGAAGGGAGGGGAGGGACTGAAGCTTTCTTT.

The CDR3 loop reads CASSSGLTFLTEAFF. The DNA of the CDR3 is TGTGCCAGCAGCTCCGGACTTACGTTCCTCACTGAAGCTTTCTTT. V is TRBV5-5 and J is TRBJ1-1; no firm D call. CDR3 size: 15 residues. Germline V CDR1 and CDR2: SGHKS, YYEKEE (reference sequence). The ends were cut back, 3 bases at V and 4 bases at J, with 16 bases in the middle.